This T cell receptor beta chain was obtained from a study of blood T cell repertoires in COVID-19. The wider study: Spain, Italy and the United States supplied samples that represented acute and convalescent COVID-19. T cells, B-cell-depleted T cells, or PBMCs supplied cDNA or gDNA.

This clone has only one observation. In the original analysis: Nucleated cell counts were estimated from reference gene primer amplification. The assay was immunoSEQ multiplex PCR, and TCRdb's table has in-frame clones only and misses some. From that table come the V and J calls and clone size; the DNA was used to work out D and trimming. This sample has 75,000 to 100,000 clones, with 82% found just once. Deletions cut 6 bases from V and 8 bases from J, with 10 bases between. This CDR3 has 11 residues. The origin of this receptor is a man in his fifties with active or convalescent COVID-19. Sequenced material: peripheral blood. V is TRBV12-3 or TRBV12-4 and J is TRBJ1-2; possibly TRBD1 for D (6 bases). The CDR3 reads CASRRDTGYTF. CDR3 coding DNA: TGTGCCAGCAGAAGGGACACGGGCTACACCTTC.